This TCR beta chain derives from a study of blood T cell repertoires in COVID-19. Germline loops: CDR1 SQVTM, CDR2 ANQGSEA. The junction had 6 bases not matched to a gene; V was cut back by 4 bases and J by 7 bases. The CDR3 is 14 residues long. Under the authors' procedure: Scientists estimated how many nucleated cells there were by amplifying reference gene primers. Clones were sequenced by immunoSEQ multiplex PCR, and TCRdb holds only the in-frame ones, with some missing. V and J calls and clone size follow that table, whereas D and trimming were derived from the DNA. The data contain 95,000 to 150,000 clones, about 79% of them singletons.

The TCR originated in a man between 65 and 85 years old with acute or convalescent COVID-19. The genes are TRBV29-1 and TRBJ2-4, with 11 bases fitting TRBD1. The specimen was peripheral blood. CDR3 region: CSVGLGQGGNIQYF. The CDR3 DNA follows: TGCAGCGTTGGACTGGGACAGGGGGGGAACATTCAGTACTTC.